This T cell receptor beta chain was sequenced during a study of tumor T cells in aggressive B-cell lymphoma. The method was immunoSEQ multiplex PCR; TCRdb's version includes in-frame clones alone and lacks a portion of them. The sample gives about 4,000 clones, over 75% of which show up once; around 48% is in the top ten. This clone was seen a few times. V lost 0 bases to trimming and J lost 3 bases, with 9 bases between them. Looked up from germline, CDR1 is SGHNT and CDR2 is YYREEE (reference sequence). The CDR3 extends over 14 amino acids. The sequencing input was tumor tissue. The source is an adult with diffuse large B cell lymphoma. The rearrangement links TRBV5-4 to TRBJ2-5, with D hard to call. The CDR3 loop reads CASSLGLVEETQYF. In DNA form, the CDR3 reads TGTGCCAGCAGCTTGGGGCTAGTGGAAGAGACCCAGTACTTC.